This T cell receptor (beta chain) emerged from a study of T-cell memory formation after mild COVID-19 (dated by TCRdb to about 2021). Concerning the study at large: TCR sequence clusters from the two donors were found to be largely donor specific. Longitudinal TCRalpha and TCRbeta repertoire sequencing tracked T-cell clones expanding and contracting after mild COVID-19 in two donors. Two young, previously healthy adult volunteers, one female and one male, were included in the cohort.

The paper's findings and limits, for the study overall: Clones that contracted from day 15 to 85 showed balanced CD4/CD8 phenotypes, whereas a second wave of clones that expanded from day 15 to 37 leaned towards CD4+. Only a couple of mild cases were covered by the study, and larger cohorts that include severe cases with pre-infection samples were considered necessary. SARS-CoV-2 specificity was not confirmed for the second-wave clones peaking on day 37. Some responding clones were detected in pre-infection memory, suggesting pre-existing cross-reactive memory T cells joined the SARS-CoV-2 response. Contracting CD4+ clones turned up mainly in the CM and EM memory subsets, whereas EMRA was where CD8+ clones were enriched.

This clonotype has only a few counts. Its antigen is still unknown. No clone much larger than this one lies a single base away; base qualities are absent. Ficoll-Paque density gradient centrifugation was used to isolate PBMCs. Sequencer: Illumina NovaSeq 6000. TCRalpha and TCRbeta cDNA libraries were constructed by 5'RACE with constant-segment primers, with sample barcodes and unique molecular identifiers being introduced. RNA was extracted from every sample with Trizol reagent. Amplification of the libraries took two PCR steps, and the second step added a second sample barcode plus Illumina TruSeq adapters. Sequencing of the libraries was done on an Illumina NovaSeq, producing 2 x 150 bp paired-end reads. The authors processed their data as follows. The reads were demultiplexed and collapsed into UMI-guided consensus sequences using migec v1.2.7. Using mixcr v2.1.11, the UMI consensuses were aligned to TRA and TRB V and J templates and assembled into clonotypes. Clonotypes were classified as expanded or contracted when called significant by both edgeR and NoisET, with noise models trained on biological replicates. For edgeR calls, a false discovery rate-adjusted p below 0.01 and a log2 fold-change threshold of 1 were applied. PCA with hierarchical clustering of max-normalized trajectories of the 1000 most abundant clonotypes was used as exploratory dynamics analysis. The CD4 or CD8 phenotype of responding clones was assigned using the separately sequenced CD4+ and CD8+ repertoires. TCRdb handled the public reads itself, with Q25 trimming in fastp and clone calling in MiXCR, and kept productive beta chains. Each CDR3 protein appears once, grouped with its most common genes and DNA. None of the V and J calls come from the authors' own analysis; TCRdb made them. The sample table lists 150,000 to 200,000 distinct CDR3 sequences, roughly 15% of them with a count of one. Roughly an eighth of the sample is taken by the ten largest.

CDR3 length: 13 amino acids, cysteine to phenylalanine. The kept DNA is CDR3 alone, 39 bases in frame from the first base. Via the germline V gene, CDR1 is MNHEY and CDR2 SVGEGT. Cut back by 2 bases and 10 bases, the V and J ends lie 12 bases apart. The clonotype originates from an adult woman who had mild COVID-19 (a few samples of this study predate the infection). The sample titles of this study are shuffled in the database, so cell type and time point are left out; the donor was told from shared clones. Recombination linked TRBV6-2 or TRBV6-3 to TRBJ2-1; possibly the D gene is TRBD1, per 6 matching bases. Sequencing was carried out using PBMCs or a T cell subset sorted from them (not recorded which). CDR3 protein: CASSYAQGREQFF. In nucleotide form, the sequence is TGTGCCAGCAGTTACGCGCAGGGGCGGGAGCAGTTCTTC.